This T cell receptor (beta chain) stems from a study of T cells in Graves' hyperthyroidism and ophthalmopathy. TCR beta CDR3 region amplification was performed from RNA transcripts. The HTBI primer set was used in a first-round RT-PCR of the TCR CDR3. TCRdb independently ran MiXCR on the multiplex PCR reads; one entry per CDR3 protein. Of about 380,000 distinct CDR3 sequences in the sample, less than 15% were seen once. Diagnoses were established using clinical symptoms, serum thyroxine and TRAb, thyroid ultrasound and orbital computed tomography. This clonotype came up a few times. This CDR3 has 14 amino acids. Trimming removed 10 bases from V and 4 bases from J, with 19 bases in between. Germline loops: CDR1 LNHDA, CDR2 SQIVND (reference sequence).

Sequencing was carried out using blood. V gene TRBV19 combines with J gene TRBJ1-2; TRBD1 is a possible D gene (5 bases). The clonotype was recovered from a man younger than 45 with Graves' hyperthyroidism that later progressed to Graves' ophthalmopathy. The CDR3 loop reads CATSLGQFFYGYTF. The CDR3 DNA sequence: TGTGCCACGAGCCTGGGGCAGTTTTTCTATGGCTACACCTTC.